This T cell receptor beta chain was observed in a study of Graves' ophthalmopathy and Graves' hyperthyroidism. General observations from the study: A classifier, a 13-signature model, separated ophthalmopathy from stable hyperthyroidism with nearly 90% sensitivity and about 82% specificity. Ophthalmopathy progression was predicted by the model at about 70% sensitivity and approximately 72% specificity.

Turning to this clonotype: Its antigen is unidentified.

For repertoire sequencing, the TCR beta CDR3 regions were amplified from RNA transcripts. A first-round RT-PCR used HTBI primers, followed by a second-round multiplex PCR. TCRdb processed the multiplex PCR reads anew with MiXCR; each CDR3 protein has one entry. The table lists 620,000 or so distinct CDR3 sequences, about 24% of them singletons. Stable hyperthyroidism meant no progression to ophthalmopathy within 18 months of follow-up. The clonotype originates from a woman under 30 with stable Graves' hyperthyroidism. Some clones in this sample may be carry-over from other donors' samples. The sequencing sample was made of peripheral blood.

CDR3 region: CSARGGTSGNEQYF. The DNA of the CDR3 is TGCAGTGCTAGAGGCGGGACTAGCGGGAACGAGCAGTACTTC. The V and J genes are TRBV20-1 and TRBJ2-7; TRBD2 aligns across 13 bases. J lost 5 bases, V lost 1 base, and 2 bases had no gene match. CDR1 DFQATT and CDR2 SNEGSKA come from the germline V gene (reference sequence). The CDR3 sequence is 14 residues long.